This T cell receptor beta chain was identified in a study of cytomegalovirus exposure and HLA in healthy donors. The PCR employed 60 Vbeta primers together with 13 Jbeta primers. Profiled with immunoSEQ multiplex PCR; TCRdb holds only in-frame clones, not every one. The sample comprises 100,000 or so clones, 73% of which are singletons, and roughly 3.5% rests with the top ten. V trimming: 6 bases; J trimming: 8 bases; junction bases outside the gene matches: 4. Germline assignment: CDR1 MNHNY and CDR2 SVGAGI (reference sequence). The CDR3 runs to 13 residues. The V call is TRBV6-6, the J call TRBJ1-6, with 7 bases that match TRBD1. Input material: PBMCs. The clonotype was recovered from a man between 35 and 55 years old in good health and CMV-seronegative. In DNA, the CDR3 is TGTGCCAGCAGGTACACAGGGGATTCACCCCTCCACTTT. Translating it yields CASRYTGDSPLHF.